This TCR beta chain was sequenced in a study of memory CD4+ T cells and cytomegalovirus serostatus. Study results and caveats: CD4+ memory repertoires contained about 40% of the 164 reported CMV TCRbeta sequences.

Per the authors' pipeline: Out-of-frame sequences were removed, leaving a few million distinct TCRbeta sequences. Profiled with immunoSEQ multiplex PCR; TCRdb holds only in-frame clones, not every one. The DNA gave D and trimming, while V, J and clone size come from that table. The table has some 54,000 clones, over 60% seen once. To note about this clone: The antigen is unknown.

With 5 bases removed from V and 7 bases from J, the gap between germline ends came to 11 bases. Per germline, CDR1 MNHEY and CDR2 SVGAGI. The CDR3 spans 12 residues. Single viable CD3+CD4+CD8-CD45RO+ cells were sorted as the memory CD4+ T cells. Donors' CMV status reflects serum IgG against pp150, pp28, p38, p52. After thawing, CD4+ T cells were positively selected. The sample taken for sequencing was memory CD4+ T cells from blood. This sequence originates from an adult in good health and CMV-seropositive. This chain uses TRBV6-5 with TRBJ1-1; D possibly corresponds to TRBD1 (6 bases). CDR3 protein: CASSKGQREAFF. The CDR3 DNA is TGTGCCAGCAGTAAAGGACAGCGTGAAGCTTTCTTT.